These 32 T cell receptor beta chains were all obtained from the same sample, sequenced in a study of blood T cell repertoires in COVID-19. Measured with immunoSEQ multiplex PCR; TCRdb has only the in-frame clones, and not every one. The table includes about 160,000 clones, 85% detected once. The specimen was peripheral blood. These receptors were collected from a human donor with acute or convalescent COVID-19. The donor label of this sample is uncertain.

The CDR3 sequence is CASSPLLRQNARNQPQHF. CDR3 DNA sequence: TGCGCCAGCAGCCCTCTTCTAAGACAGAATGCTCGCAATCAGCCCCAGCATTTT. This chain joins TRBV4-1 and TRBJ1-5; D possibly corresponds to TRBD1 (5 bases). This CDR3 is built from 18 residues. Trimming took off 4 bases at V and 2 bases at J, with 21 bases between the two ends. Germline CDR1 reads MGHRA; CDR2 reads YSYEKL.

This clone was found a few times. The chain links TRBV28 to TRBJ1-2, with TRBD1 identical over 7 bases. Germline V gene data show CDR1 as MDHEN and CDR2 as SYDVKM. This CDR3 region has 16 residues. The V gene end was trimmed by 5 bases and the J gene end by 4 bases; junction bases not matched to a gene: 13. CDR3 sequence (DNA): TGTGCCAGCAGTGTCCTCCTACAGGGGTCGGGCTATGGCTACACCTTC. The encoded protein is CASSVLLQGSGYGYTF.

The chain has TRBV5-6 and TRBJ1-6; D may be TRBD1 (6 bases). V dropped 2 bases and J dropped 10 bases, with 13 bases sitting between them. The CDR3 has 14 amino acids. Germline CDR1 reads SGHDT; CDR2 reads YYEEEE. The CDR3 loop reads CASSFRGSGSPLHF. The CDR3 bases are TGTGCCAGCAGCTTCAGGGGCTCAGGGTCACCCCTCCACTTT. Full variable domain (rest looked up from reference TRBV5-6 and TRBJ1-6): DAGVTQSPTHLIKTRGQQVTLRCSPKSGHDTVSWYQQALGQGPQFIFQYYEEEERQRGNFPDRFSGHQFPNYSSELNVNALLLGDSALYLCASSFRGSGSPLHFGNGTRLTVT.

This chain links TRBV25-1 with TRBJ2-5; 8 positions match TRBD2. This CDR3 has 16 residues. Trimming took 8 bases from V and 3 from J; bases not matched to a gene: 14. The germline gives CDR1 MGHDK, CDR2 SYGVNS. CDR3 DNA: TGTGCCAGCGGCCCCCTAGGGGCGGGGGGAGAAGAGACCCAGTACTTC. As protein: CASGPLGAGGEETQYF.

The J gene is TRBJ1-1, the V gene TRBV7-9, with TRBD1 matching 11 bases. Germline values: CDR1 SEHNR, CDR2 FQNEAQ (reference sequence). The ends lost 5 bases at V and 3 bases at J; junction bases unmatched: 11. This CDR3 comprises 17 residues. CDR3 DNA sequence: TGTGCCAGCAGCACACTCGGACAGGGGGCGGAGGACACTGAAGCTTTCTTT. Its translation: CASSTLGQGAEDTEAFF.

Written as DNA, the CDR3 is TGTGCCAGCTCACCACGAGACAGGGGTATGCATGGCTACACCTTC. It specifies CASSPRDRGMHGYTF. This rearrangement joins TRBV18 to TRBJ1-2, with TRBD1 identical over 8 bases. CDR1 is KGHSH, CDR2 LQKENI, per germline. The V and J ends lost 1 base and 6 bases, in that order; junction bases with no gene match: 7. CDR3 length equals 15 residues.

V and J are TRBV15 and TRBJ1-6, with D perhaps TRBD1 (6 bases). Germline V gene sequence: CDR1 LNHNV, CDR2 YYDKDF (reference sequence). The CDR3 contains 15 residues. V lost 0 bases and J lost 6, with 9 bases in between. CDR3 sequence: CATSRDPRGNSPLHF. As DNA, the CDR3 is TGTGCCACCAGCAGAGATCCCAGGGGTAATTCACCCCTCCACTTT.

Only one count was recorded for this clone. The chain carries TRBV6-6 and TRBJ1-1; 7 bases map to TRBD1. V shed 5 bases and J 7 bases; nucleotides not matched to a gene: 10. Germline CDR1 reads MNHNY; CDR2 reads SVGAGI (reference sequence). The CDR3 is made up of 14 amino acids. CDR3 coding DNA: TGTGCCAGCAGTCCTGGGACAGCCCATTTTGAAGCTTTCTTT. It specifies CASSPGTAHFEAFF.

This chain's CDR3 is CASRVDRGSYNEQFF. The CDR3 nucleotides are TGTGCCAGCAGGGTGGACAGGGGAAGCTACAATGAGCAGTTCTTC. This chain links TRBV2 with TRBJ2-1; TRBD1 aligns across 9 bases. After removal of 6 bases from V and 3 bases from J, the junction contained 6 bases not matched to a gene. The CDR3 consists of 15 residues. Germline-derived CDR1 and CDR2 are SNHLY and FYNNEI.

CDR3 DNA sequence: TGTGCCAGCAGTTTCCAGCGGGGGCCGCCCCAGTATTTT. It specifies CASSFQRGPPQYF. J is TRBJ2-3 and V is TRBV2; 8 nucleotides line up with TRBD2. Germline V gives CDR1 SNHLY, CDR2 FYNNEI. The CDR3 contains 13 residues. The V segment lost 5 bases and the J segment 12 bases; nucleotides outside the gene matches: 10.

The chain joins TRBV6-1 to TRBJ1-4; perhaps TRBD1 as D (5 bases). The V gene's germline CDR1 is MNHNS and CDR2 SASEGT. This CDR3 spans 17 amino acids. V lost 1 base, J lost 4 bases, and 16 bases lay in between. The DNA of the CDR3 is TGTGCCAGCAGTGAAGAACGACAGAAGACTTATAATGAAAAACTGTTTTTT. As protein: CASSEERQKTYNEKLFF.

CDR3 bases: TGTGCCAGCAGCCGGGCGGTAGGGGGCTTGGGGGAGCAGTACTTC. Residues: CASSRAVGGLGEQYF. The rearrangement joins TRBV7-2 to TRBJ2-7, with 7 bases that match TRBD1. CDR1 and CDR2 from the germline V gene are SGHTA and FQGNSA. The J segment lost 7 bases and the V segment lost 5 bases, leaving 14 bases of the junction unmatched. This CDR3 spans 15 amino acids.

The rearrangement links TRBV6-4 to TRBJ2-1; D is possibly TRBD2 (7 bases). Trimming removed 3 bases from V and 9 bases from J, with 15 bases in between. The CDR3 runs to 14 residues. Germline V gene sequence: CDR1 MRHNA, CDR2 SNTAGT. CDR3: CASSELAGASEQFF. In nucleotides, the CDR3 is TGTGCCAGCAGTGAGTTGGCGGGGGCCAGTGAGCAGTTCTTC.

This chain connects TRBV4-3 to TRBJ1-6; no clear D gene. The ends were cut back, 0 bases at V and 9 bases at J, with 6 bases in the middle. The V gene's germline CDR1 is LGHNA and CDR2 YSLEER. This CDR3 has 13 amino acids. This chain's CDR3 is CASSQEPGSPLHF. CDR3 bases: TGCGCCAGCAGCCAAGAACCGGGTTCACCCCTCCACTTT.

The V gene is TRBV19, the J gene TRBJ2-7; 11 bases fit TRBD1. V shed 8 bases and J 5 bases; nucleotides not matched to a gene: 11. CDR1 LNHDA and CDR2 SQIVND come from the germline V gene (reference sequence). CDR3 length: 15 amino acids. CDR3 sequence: CASRLGQGALDEQYF. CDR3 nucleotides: TGTGCCAGTCGCTTAGGACAGGGGGCCCTCGACGAGCAGTACTTC.

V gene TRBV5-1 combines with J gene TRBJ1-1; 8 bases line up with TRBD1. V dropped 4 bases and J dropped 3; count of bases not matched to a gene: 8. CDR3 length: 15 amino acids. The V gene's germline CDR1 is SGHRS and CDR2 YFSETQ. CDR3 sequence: CASSIQGAGDTEAFF. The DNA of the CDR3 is TGCGCCAGCAGCATCCAGGGGGCTGGGGACACTGAAGCTTTCTTT.

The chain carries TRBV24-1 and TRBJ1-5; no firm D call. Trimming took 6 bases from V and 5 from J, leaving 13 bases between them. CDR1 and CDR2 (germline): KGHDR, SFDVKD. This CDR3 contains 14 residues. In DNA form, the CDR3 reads TGTGCCACCAGTTCCCAAGGGCGGGATCAGCCCCAGCATTTT. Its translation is CATSSQGRDQPQHF.

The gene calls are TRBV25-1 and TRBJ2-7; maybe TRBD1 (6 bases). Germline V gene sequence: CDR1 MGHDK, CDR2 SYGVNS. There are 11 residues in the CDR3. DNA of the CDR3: TGTGCTACGAGGGGGAAGTACGAGCAGTACTTC. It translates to CATRGKYEQYF.

This chain's CDR3 is CASSAELTGNGYTF. The CDR3 DNA follows: TGTGCCAGCAGCGCTGAACTTACAGGGAATGGCTACACCTTC. This sequence joins TRBV5-4 and TRBJ1-2, with D possibly matching TRBD1 (6 bases). V lost 4 bases and J 6 bases, leaving 16 bases between the germline ends. Germline CDR1 is SGHNT and CDR2 is YYREEE (reference sequence). The CDR3 covers 14 residues.

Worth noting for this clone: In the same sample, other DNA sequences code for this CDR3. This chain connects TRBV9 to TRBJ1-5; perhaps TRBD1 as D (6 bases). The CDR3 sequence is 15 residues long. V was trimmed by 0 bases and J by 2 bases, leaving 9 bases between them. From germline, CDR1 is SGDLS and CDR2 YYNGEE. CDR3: CASSVGGGGNQPQHF. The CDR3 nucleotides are TGTGCCAGCAGCGTAGGAGGGGGGGGCAATCAGCCCCAGCATTTT. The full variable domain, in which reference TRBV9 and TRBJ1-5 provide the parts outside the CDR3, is DSGVTQTPKHLITATGQRVTLRCSPRSGDLSVYWYQQSLDQGLQFLIQYYNGEERAKGNILERFSAQQFPDLHSELNLSSLELGDSALYFCASSVGGGGNQPQHFGDGTRLSIL.

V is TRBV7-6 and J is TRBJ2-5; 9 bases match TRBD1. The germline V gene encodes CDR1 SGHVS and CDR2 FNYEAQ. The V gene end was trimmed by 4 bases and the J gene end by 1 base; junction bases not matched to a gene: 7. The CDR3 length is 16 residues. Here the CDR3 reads CASSSYGTGSQETQYF. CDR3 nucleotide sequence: TGTGCCAGCAGCTCCTACGGGACAGGGTCCCAAGAGACCCAGTACTTC. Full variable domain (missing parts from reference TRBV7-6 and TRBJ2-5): GAGVSQSPRYKVTKRGQDVALRCDPISGHVSLYWYRQALGQGPEFLTYFNYEAQQDKSGLPNDRFSAERPEGSISTLTIQRTEQRDSAMYRCASSSYGTGSQETQYFGPGTRLLVL.

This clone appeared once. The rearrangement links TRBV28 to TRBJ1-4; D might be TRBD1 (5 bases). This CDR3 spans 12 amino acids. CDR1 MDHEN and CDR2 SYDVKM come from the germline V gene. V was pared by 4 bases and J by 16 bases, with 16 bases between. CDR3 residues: CASSSTQVTAFF. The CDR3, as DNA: TGTGCCAGCAGTTCTACACAGGTAACCGCGTTTTTT.

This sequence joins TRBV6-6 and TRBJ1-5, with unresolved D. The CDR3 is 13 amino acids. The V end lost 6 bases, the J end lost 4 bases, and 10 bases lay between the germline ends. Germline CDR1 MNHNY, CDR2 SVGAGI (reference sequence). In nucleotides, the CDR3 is TGTGCCAGCAGCTCTTATTCTAATCAGCCCCAGCATTTT. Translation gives CASSSYSNQPQHF.

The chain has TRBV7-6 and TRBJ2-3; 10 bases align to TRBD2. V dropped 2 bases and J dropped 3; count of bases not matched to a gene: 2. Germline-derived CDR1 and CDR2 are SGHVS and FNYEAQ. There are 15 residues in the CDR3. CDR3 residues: CASSLQRGGTDTQYF. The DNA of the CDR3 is TGTGCCAGCAGCTTACAGCGGGGGGGAACAGATACGCAGTATTTT.

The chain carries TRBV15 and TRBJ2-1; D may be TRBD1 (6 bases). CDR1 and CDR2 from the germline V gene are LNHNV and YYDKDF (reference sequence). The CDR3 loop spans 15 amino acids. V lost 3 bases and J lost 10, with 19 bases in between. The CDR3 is CATSRKVTGRNEQFF. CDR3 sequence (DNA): TGTGCCACCAGCAGGAAGGTAACAGGGAGAAACGAGCAGTTCTTC.

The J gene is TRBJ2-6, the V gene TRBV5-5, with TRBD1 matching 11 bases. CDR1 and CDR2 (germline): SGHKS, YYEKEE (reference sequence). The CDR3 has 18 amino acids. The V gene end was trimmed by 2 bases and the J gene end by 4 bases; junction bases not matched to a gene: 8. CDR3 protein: CASSFGWTGGAGANVLTF. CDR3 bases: TGTGCCAGCAGCTTCGGGTGGACAGGGGGCGCAGGGGCCAACGTCCTGACTTTC.

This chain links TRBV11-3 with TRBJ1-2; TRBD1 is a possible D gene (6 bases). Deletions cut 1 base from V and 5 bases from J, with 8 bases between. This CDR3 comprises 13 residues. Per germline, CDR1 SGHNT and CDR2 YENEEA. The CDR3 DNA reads TGTGCCAGCAGCTTAGGGACAGCTTATGGCTACACCTTC. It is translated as CASSLGTAYGYTF.

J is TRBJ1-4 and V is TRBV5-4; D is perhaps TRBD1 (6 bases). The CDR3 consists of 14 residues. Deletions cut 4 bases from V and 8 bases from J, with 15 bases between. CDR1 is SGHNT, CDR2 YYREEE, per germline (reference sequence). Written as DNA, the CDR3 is TGTGCCAGCAGCCTGGACAGCCGATCCGAAAAACTGTTTTTT. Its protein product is CASSLDSRSEKLFF.

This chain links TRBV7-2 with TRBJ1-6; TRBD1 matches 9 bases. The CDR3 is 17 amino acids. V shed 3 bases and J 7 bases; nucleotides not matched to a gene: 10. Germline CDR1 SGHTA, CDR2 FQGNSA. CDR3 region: CASSLLPTGGVNSPLHF. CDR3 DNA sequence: TGTGCCAGCAGCTTGCTCCCTACAGGGGGCGTGAATTCACCCCTCCACTTT.

For the CDR3, the DNA is TGTGCCAGCAGGCTTGGGACTAGAGTAAATGAGCAGTTCTTC. Protein sequence: CASRLGTRVNEQFF. The chain couples TRBV28 to TRBJ2-1; TRBD2 aligns across 8 bases. The CDR3 covers 14 residues. The germline CDR1 and CDR2 sequences are MDHEN and SYDVKM. Losses at the gene ends were 6 bases for V and 7 bases for J; bases not matched to a gene: 8.

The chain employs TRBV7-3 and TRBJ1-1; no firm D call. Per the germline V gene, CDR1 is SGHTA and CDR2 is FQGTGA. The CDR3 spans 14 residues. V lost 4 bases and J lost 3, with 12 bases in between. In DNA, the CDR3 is TGTGCCAGCAGCTCTACTCACGGGGACACTGAAGCTTTCTTT. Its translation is CASSSTHGDTEAFF.

The CDR3 region is CASSHEGGSNQPQHF. The CDR3 DNA sequence: TGTGCCAGCAGTCATGAGGGCGGTAGCAATCAGCCCCAGCATTTT. The chain combines TRBV2 with TRBJ1-5, with D hard to call. The CDR3 sequence is 15 residues long. CDR1 SNHLY and CDR2 FYNNEI come from the germline V gene. V was pared by 5 bases and J by 0 bases, with 11 bases between.